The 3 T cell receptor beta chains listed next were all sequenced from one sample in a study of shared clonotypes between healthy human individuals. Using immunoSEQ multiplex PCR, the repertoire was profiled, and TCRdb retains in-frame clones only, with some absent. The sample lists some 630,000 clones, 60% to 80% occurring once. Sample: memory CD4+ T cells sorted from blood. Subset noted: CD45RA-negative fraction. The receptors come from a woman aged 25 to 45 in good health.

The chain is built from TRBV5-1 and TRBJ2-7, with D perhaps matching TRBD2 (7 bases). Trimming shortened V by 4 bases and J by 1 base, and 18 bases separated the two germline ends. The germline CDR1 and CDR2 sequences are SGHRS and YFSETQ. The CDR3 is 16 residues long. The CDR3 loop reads CASSPGGGGLSYEQYF. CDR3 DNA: TGCGCCAGCAGCCCAGGAGGGGGAGGGTTGTCCTACGAGCAGTACTTC.

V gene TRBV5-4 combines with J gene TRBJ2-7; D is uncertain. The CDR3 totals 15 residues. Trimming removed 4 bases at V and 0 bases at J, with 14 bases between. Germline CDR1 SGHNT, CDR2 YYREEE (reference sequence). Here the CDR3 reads CASSRGGGTSYEQYF. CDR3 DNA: TGTGCCAGCAGCCGCGGTGGCGGTACCTCCTACGAGCAGTACTTC. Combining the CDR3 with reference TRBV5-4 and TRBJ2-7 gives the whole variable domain ETGVTQSPTHLIKTRGQQVTLRCSSQSGHNTVSWYQQALGQGPQFIFQYYREEENGRGNFPPRFSGLQFPNYSSELNVNALELDDSALYLCASSRGGGTSYEQYFGPGTRLTVT.

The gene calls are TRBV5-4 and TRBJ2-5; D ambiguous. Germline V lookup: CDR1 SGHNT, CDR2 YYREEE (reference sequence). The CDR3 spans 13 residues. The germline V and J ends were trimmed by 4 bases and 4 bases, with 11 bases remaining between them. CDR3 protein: CASSISIRETQYF. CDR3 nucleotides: TGTGCCAGCAGCATTAGCATTCGAGAGACCCAGTACTTC.